This T cell receptor beta chain was sequenced for a study of T cells after yellow fever vaccination. Study-level findings and limits: Researchers noted that a small share of clonotypes showed up in both CD4 and CD8 compartments. The study re-detected most primary-vaccination clones after the booster (nearly 97% CD4, roughly 88% CD8). Sorted repertoires could include abundant contaminating clonotypes from bulk cells.

The 5'RACE template-switching step produced TCR cDNA and added a universal primer site and UMIs. TCRdb called the 5' RACE reads again in MiXCR, with one record for every CDR3 protein. The sample contains 70,000 or so distinct CDR3 sequences, 7.3% of which appear only once. CDR1 is LGHNA, CDR2 YSLEER, per germline. CDR3 length: 16 residues. Trimming cost V 0 bases and J 4 bases, with 14 bases left between them. This clonotype was picked up many times. Its target is unknown. The receptor comes from a man between 18 and 35 years old who received the YFV17D yellow fever vaccine. The chain uses TRBV4-3 and TRBJ2-3; D unclear. The sequenced sample was CD8+ T cells sorted from PBMCs, obtained less than 11 days after the first yellow fever vaccination. CDR3 nucleotide sequence: TGCGCCAGCAGCCAAGAGGATCGAAGGGAATCAGATACGCAGTATTTT. The encoded protein is CASSQEDRRESDTQYF.